This T cell receptor (beta chain) appears in the sequencing data of a study of chemoradiotherapy in HPV16-positive cancers. Study findings and constraints: During treatment, candidate HPV-specific clones and E7-related motifs expanded in tumor. Functional assays defining HPV-specific T cells used only a couple of HPV16-positive patients.

Concerning this clone: Its antigen is unknown.

The J segment lost 3 bases and the V segment lost 6 bases, leaving 5 bases of the junction unmatched. CDR1 MDHEN and CDR2 SYDVKM come from the germline V gene. The length of the CDR3 is 15 residues. The assay was immunoSEQ multiplex PCR, and TCRdb's table has in-frame clones only and misses some. Of around 7,400 clones listed, around 67% were seen once; the top ten hold around 16%. The sequencing used tumor tissue, collected from a patient who underwent chemoradiotherapy. This chain links TRBV28 with TRBJ1-5; 10 bases are shared with TRBD1. This TCR derives from a human donor with HPV-associated anogenital cancer. The CDR3 DNA sequence: TGTGCCAGCAGGGCGACAGGGGGCCTCAATCAGCCCCAGCATTTT. This encodes CASRATGGLNQPQHF.